These 4 T cell receptor beta chains originate from one sample sequenced in a study of T cell responses to AZD1222 COVID-19 vaccine. Clones were sequenced by immunoSEQ multiplex PCR, and TCRdb holds only the in-frame ones, with some missing. Of around 180,000 clones in the sample, 85% to 90% were seen once. This sample comprised peripheral blood, obtained on day 0 of AZD1222 vaccination. The receptors were gathered from an adult in good health.

This clone was detected only once. The rearrangement uses TRBV28 and TRBJ1-4; 7 nucleotides align to TRBD1. Germline lookup yields CDR1 MDHEN and CDR2 SYDVKM. The CDR3 runs to 15 residues. The trim removed 8 bases at V and 6 bases at J, leaving 12 bases unmatched. The CDR3 coding sequence is TGTGCCAGCCTACCCCCCCACACAGGGGATGAAAAACTGTTTTTT. Its protein is CASLPPHTGDEKLFF.

The J gene is TRBJ1-1, the V gene TRBV11-2; possible D gene TRBD1, 5 bases. CDR1 is SGHAT and CDR2 is FQNNGV in the germline V gene. The CDR3 is 16 amino acids. V was cut by 8 bases and J by 0 bases, with 19 bases left in between. The CDR3 loop is CASQKAGGLLNTEAFF. In nucleotides, the CDR3 is TGTGCCAGCCAAAAGGCCGGGGGACTTCTGAACACTGAAGCTTTCTTT. The complete variable domain, with remaining parts taken from reference TRBV11-2 and TRBJ1-1, reads EAGVAQSPRYKIIEKRQSVAFWCNPISGHATLYWYQQILGQGPKLLIQFQNNGVVDDSQLPKDRFSAERLKGVDSTLKIQPAKLEDSAVYLCASQKAGGLLNTEAFFGQGTRLTVV.

This sequence joins TRBV30 and TRBJ1-2; the match to TRBD1 covers 7 bases. With V trimmed by 3 bases and J by 5 bases, 9 bases remained unmatched. CDR1 is GTSNPN and CDR2 is SVGIG in the germline V gene (reference sequence). The CDR3 extends over 14 amino acids. This chain's CDR3 is CAWRWTGRTYGYTF. The CDR3 region has the DNA TGTGCCTGGAGATGGACAGGTCGCACTTATGGCTACACCTTC.

In this sample, this clone turned up a few times. This chain connects TRBV6-4 to TRBJ2-2, with a possible D match to TRBD2 (5 bases). The ends were cut back, 2 bases at V and 4 bases at J, with 5 bases in the middle. Germline CDR1 and CDR2: MRHNA and SNTAGT. The CDR3 totals 13 residues. The DNA for the CDR3 is TGTGCCAGCAGTGACACTAGCACCGGGGAGCTGTTTTTT. Translation: CASSDTSTGELFF.